What follows are 18 T cell receptor beta chains derived from one specimen sequenced in a study of blood T cell repertoires in COVID-19. Produced via immunoSEQ multiplex PCR; TCRdb's table is partial and in-frame only. The repertoire consists of 170,000 or so clones, with about 88% occurring once and the leading ten covering 2.5% to 3.5%. Sequencing used peripheral blood. Receptors were obtained from a man aged 40-49 years with active or convalescent COVID-19.

This chain links TRBV5-1 with TRBJ1-2; TRBD1 matches 8 bases. This CDR3 region has 15 residues. CDR1 is SGHRS and CDR2 is YFSETQ in the germline V gene. The J segment lost 3 bases and the V segment lost 0 bases, leaving 4 bases of the junction unmatched. CDR3 DNA sequence: TGCGCCAGCAGCTTGGTGGGACAGGTGGACTATGGCTACACCTTC. Translation: CASSLVGQVDYGYTF.

The chain couples TRBV11-3 to TRBJ1-3; maybe TRBD1 (5 bases). Germline V gene lookup returns CDR1 SGHNT and CDR2 YENEEA. Between the trimmed V and J ends, which lost 1 base and 0 bases, there was a span of 7 bases. This CDR3 comprises 15 residues. The CDR3 loop reads CASSLGGTSGNTIYF. DNA for the CDR3: TGTGCCAGCAGCTTAGGGGGCACCTCTGGAAACACCATATATTTT.

Only one count was recorded for this clone. The CDR3 here is CASRGGANTEAFF. For the CDR3, the DNA is TGTGCCAGCAGGGGAGGGGCGAACACTGAAGCTTTCTTT. This sequence joins TRBV2 and TRBJ1-1; maybe TRBD1 (5 bases). Germline CDR1 reads SNHLY; CDR2 reads FYNNEI. Trimming removed 6 bases from V and 1 base from J, with 9 bases in between. The CDR3 contains 13 residues.

The chain links TRBV6-1 to TRBJ1-3; possible D gene TRBD1, 5 bases. The V gene lost 0 bases and the J gene lost 3 bases, with 9 bases spanning the gap. Germline CDR1 is MNHNS and CDR2 is SASEGT. The CDR3 spans 15 residues. The chain's CDR3 is CASSEARGIGNTIYF. CDR3 DNA sequence: TGTGCCAGCAGTGAAGCTCGGGGGATTGGAAACACCATATATTTT.

This chain joins TRBV7-6 and TRBJ1-3, with D perhaps TRBD1 (5 bases). The CDR3 runs to 15 residues. Per germline, CDR1 SGHVS and CDR2 FNYEAQ. Trimming removed 1 base at V and 2 bases at J, with 9 bases between. The CDR3 sequence is CASSLEVGPGNTIYF. The CDR3 nucleotides read TGTGCCAGCAGCTTAGAGGTGGGGCCTGGAAACACCATATATTTT.

V is TRBV19 and J is TRBJ2-3; 9 nucleotides match TRBD2. V lost 3 bases, J lost 3 bases, and 1 base stayed unmatched. Germline V gene lookup returns CDR1 LNHDA and CDR2 SQIVND (reference sequence). The CDR3 loop spans 14 amino acids. CDR3 sequence reads: CASSILAGTDTQYF. CDR3 nucleotide sequence: TGTGCCAGTAGTATCCTAGCGGGAACAGATACGCAGTATTTT. The whole variable domain, filled in from reference TRBV19 and TRBJ2-3, reads DGGITQSPKYLFRKEGQNVTLSCEQNLNHDAMYWYRQDPGQGLRLIYYSQIVNDFQKGDIAEGYSVSREKKESFPLTVTSAQKNPTAFYLCASSILAGTDTQYFGPGTRLTVL.

The CDR3 protein is CASSQVVTEAFF. The CDR3 DNA follows: TGTGCCAGCAGTCAGGTGGTCACTGAAGCTTTCTTT. The chain combines TRBV6-5 with TRBJ1-1; D is undetermined. Germline CDR1 MNHEY, CDR2 SVGAGI. The CDR3 extends over 12 amino acids. Trimming pared 5 bases from V and 4 bases from J, leaving 8 bases between.

The gene calls are TRBV11-3 and TRBJ1-3; 7 bases line up with TRBD1. The CDR3 extends over 17 amino acids. Trimming took 0 bases from V and 2 from J; bases not matched to a gene: 7. Germline V lookup: CDR1 SGHNT, CDR2 YENEEA. CDR3 sequence reads: CASSLDTGVTTGNTIYF. In DNA form, the CDR3 reads TGTGCCAGCAGCTTAGATACAGGGGTGACGACTGGAAACACCATATATTTT.

This rearrangement joins TRBV7-9 to TRBJ1-2, with D tentatively TRBD1 (5 bases). The germline V gene encodes CDR1 SEHNR and CDR2 FQNEAQ (reference sequence). The CDR3 length is 12 residues. The ends were cut back, 1 base at V and 5 bases at J, with 5 bases in the middle. CDR3 in amino acids: CASSLEGYGYTF. DNA of the CDR3: TGTGCCAGCAGCTTAGAGGGGTATGGCTACACCTTC.

The chain combines TRBV7-9 with TRBJ1-5, with no clear D. Germline V gene data show CDR1 as SEHNR and CDR2 as FQNEAQ (reference sequence). V was pared by 1 base and J by 5 bases, with 9 bases between. The CDR3 has 14 residues. In DNA, the CDR3 is TGTGCCAGCAGCTTAGGTTCCAGTGATCAGCCCCAGCATTTT. This codes for CASSLGSSDQPQHF.

This clone has more than one count but fewer than ten. This chain links TRBV28 with TRBJ2-7, with 8 bases identical to TRBD1. Germline loops: CDR1 MDHEN, CDR2 SYDVKM. The CDR3 loop spans 14 amino acids. V trimming: 7 bases; J trimming: 4 bases; junction bases outside the gene matches: 9. The CDR3 here is CASKTGTGGYEQYF. The CDR3, as DNA: TGTGCCAGCAAGACCGGGACAGGTGGGTACGAGCAGTACTTC.

The chain is built from TRBV25-1 and TRBJ2-7, with TRBD1 as a possible D gene (6 bases). The CDR3 has 12 amino acids. V shed 4 bases and J shed 2 bases, with 6 bases lying between them. Germline CDR1 reads MGHDK; CDR2 reads SYGVNS. CDR3 residues: CASSGQAYEQYF. The CDR3 coding sequence is TGTGCCAGCAGTGGACAGGCCTACGAGCAGTACTTC.

This rearrangement joins TRBV6-5 to TRBJ1-6; the match to TRBD1 covers 7 bases. Germline V gene data show CDR1 as MNHEY and CDR2 as SVGAGI. The V gene end was trimmed by 5 bases and the J gene end by 6 bases; junction bases not matched to a gene: 7. CDR3 length: 15 amino acids. The CDR3 spells CASSTLDRANSPLHF. The CDR3 bases are TGTGCCAGCAGTACCCTCGACAGGGCTAATTCACCCCTCCACTTT.

The J gene is TRBJ2-3, the V gene TRBV2; 11 bases agree with TRBD2. Losses at the gene ends were 7 bases for V and 4 bases for J; bases not matched to a gene: 10. The CDR3 contains 16 residues. Germline V lookup: CDR1 SNHLY, CDR2 FYNNEI. This CDR3 reads CASKVSSGGSADTQYF. The CDR3 coding sequence is TGTGCCAGCAAGGTGTCTAGCGGGGGGTCCGCAGATACGCAGTATTTT.

This chain joins TRBV11-1 and TRBJ1-5; no clear D gene. V gave up 0 bases and J gave up 5 bases, with 5 bases separating them. Germline values: CDR1 SGHAT, CDR2 FQDESV (reference sequence). The CDR3 runs 13 residues. As DNA, the CDR3 is TGTGCCAGCAGCTTAGCGGCCCATCAGCCCCAGCATTTT. This sequence encodes CASSLAAHQPQHF.

The V gene is TRBV19, the J gene TRBJ1-5; D is unresolved. The V gene lost 5 bases and the J gene lost 2 bases, with 16 bases spanning the gap. Germline V CDR1 and CDR2: LNHDA, SQIVND (reference sequence). The CDR3 runs 16 residues. CDR3 coding DNA: TGTGCCAGTAGTGCGGGAGGGAGTGGAGGCAATCAGCCCCAGCATTTT. This gives the protein CASSAGGSGGNQPQHF.

The table lists this clone with a few counts. This chain links TRBV7-2 with TRBJ1-4; 8 nucleotides line up with TRBD1. The germline V gene has CDR1 SGHTA and CDR2 FQGNSA. The CDR3 loop spans 18 amino acids. Trimming cost V 4 bases and J 0 bases; bases outside gene matches: 10. DNA for the CDR3: TGTGCCAGCAGCTATAGGGGGCAGGGGGCTGCAACTAATGAAAAACTGTTTTTT. This codes for CASSYRGQGAATNEKLFF. Using reference TRBV7-2 and TRBJ1-4 for the parts outside the CDR3, the full variable domain is GAGVSQSPSNKVTEKGKDVELRCDPISGHTALYWYRQSLGQGLEFLIYFQGNSAPDKSGLPSDRFSAERTGGSVSTLTIQRTQQEDSAVYLCASSYRGQGAATNEKLFFGSGTQLSVL.

This rearrangement joins TRBV5-1 to TRBJ2-7; a weak D match, TRBD1 (6 bases). This CDR3 has 14 amino acids. Germline-derived CDR1 and CDR2 are SGHRS and YFSETQ. The germline V and J ends were trimmed by 4 bases and 7 bases, with 18 bases remaining between them. The DNA for the CDR3 is TGCGCCAGCAGCCAATCAGGGGTCCGTCAAGAGCAGTACTTC. Translation gives CASSQSGVRQEQYF. The variable domain in full, with the rest retrieved from reference TRBV5-1 and TRBJ2-7, is KAGVTQTPRYLIKTRGQQVTLSCSPISGHRSVSWYQQTPGQGLQFLFEYFSETQRNKGNFPGRFSGRQFSNSRSEMNVSTLELGDSALYLCASSQSGVRQEQYFGPGTRLTVT.